These 15 T cell receptor beta chains came from one sample sequenced in a study of OX40 agonist ivuxolimab in advanced cancers. Here immunoSEQ multiplex PCR was the method, and the copy in TCRdb shows in-frame clones only, minus some. The sample yields fewer than 70,000 clones, around 83% seen once. Specimen: CD4+ or CD8+ T cells sorted from blood, collected in a trial of the OX40 agonist ivuxolimab. All receptors derive from an adult with an advanced solid tumor such as melanoma, head and neck, liver or kidney cancer.

This chain connects TRBV28 to TRBJ2-5; a weak D match, TRBD2 (5 bases). Germline-derived CDR1 and CDR2 are MDHEN and SYDVKM. V was pared by 7 bases and J by 3 bases, with 15 bases between. The CDR3 totals 14 residues. CDR3 residues: CASNPGGPEETQYF. The CDR3 DNA reads TGTGCCAGCAACCCCGGCGGGCCCGAAGAGACCCAGTACTTC.

The rearrangement links TRBV6-1 to TRBJ1-5, with D maybe TRBD1 (6 bases). This CDR3 has 17 amino acids. Germline V gene sequence: CDR1 MNHNS, CDR2 SASEGT. The V end was cut by 2 bases, the J end by 2 bases, with 16 bases between. The CDR3 loop is CASSESSGGRGNQPQHF. As DNA, the CDR3 is TGTGCCAGCAGTGAATCATCTGGGGGCAGGGGCAATCAGCCCCAGCATTTT.

The chain has TRBV5-4 and TRBJ1-2, with 10 bases matching TRBD1. CDR1 and CDR2 from the germline V gene are SGHNT and YYREEE (reference sequence). There are 13 residues in the CDR3. The junction had 5 bases not matched to a gene; V was cut back by 4 bases and J by 8 bases. CDR3 residues: CASSPRQGAGYTF. CDR3 sequence (DNA): TGTGCCAGCAGCCCCAGACAGGGGGCGGGCTACACCTTC.

J is TRBJ1-6 and V is TRBV2; D remains unclear. The CDR3 runs to 13 residues. V was pared by 5 bases and J by 10 bases, with 12 bases between. Germline V gene lookup returns CDR1 SNHLY and CDR2 FYNNEI. CDR3 nucleotide sequence: TGTGCCAGCAGTCTCGGAGCAAGATCACCCCTCCACTTT. Its translation is CASSLGARSPLHF.

This clone was observed a few times. This chain connects TRBV9 to TRBJ2-2; D might be TRBD2 (6 bases). Germline V gene data show CDR1 as SGDLS and CDR2 as YYNGEE. This CDR3 is 15 amino acids long. The V end was cut by 0 bases, the J end by 4 bases, with 10 bases between. The CDR3: CASSVGGAGTGELFF. The DNA of the CDR3 is TGTGCCAGCAGCGTAGGGGGAGCGGGCACCGGGGAGCTGTTTTTT.

This chain links TRBV6-6 with TRBJ2-1; D might be TRBD2 (7 bases). Germline loops: CDR1 MNHNY, CDR2 SVGAGI (reference sequence). This CDR3 is built from 15 residues. V shed 6 bases and J shed 5 bases, with 17 bases lying between them. This chain's CDR3 is CASSAWGGPDNEQFF. The CDR3 coding sequence is TGTGCCAGCAGCGCATGGGGGGGGCCTGACAATGAGCAGTTCTTC.

The table lists this clone with a few counts. The chain uses TRBV6-6 and TRBJ2-5, with D perhaps matching TRBD2 (7 bases). Looked up from germline, CDR1 is MNHNY and CDR2 is SVGAGI (reference sequence). The CDR3 runs 15 residues. Trimming removed 4 bases from V and 2 bases from J, with 14 bases in between. The CDR3 protein is CASSWGGARQETQYF. The CDR3 DNA sequence: TGTGCCAGCAGTTGGGGGGGGGCAAGACAAGAGACCCAGTACTTC.

This chain uses TRBV2 with TRBJ2-7; D not resolved. The V end lost 4 bases, the J end lost 4 bases, and 8 bases lay between the germline ends. Looked up from germline, CDR1 is SNHLY and CDR2 is FYNNEI. The CDR3 has 12 residues. CDR3 amino acids: CASSGLGYEQYF. The CDR3 nucleotides read TGTGCCAGCAGTGGGCTAGGATACGAGCAGTACTTC.

The chain combines TRBV19 with TRBJ1-2, with D uncertain. The CDR3 is 12 residues long. The germline V gene encodes CDR1 LNHDA and CDR2 SQIVND (reference sequence). Trimming took off 3 bases at V and 9 bases at J, with 11 bases between the two ends. The CDR3 nucleotides are TGTGCCAGTAGTATTGACTTTCTGAGCTACACCTTC. Its translation is CASSIDFLSYTF. Full variable domain (outside the CDR3, taken from reference TRBV19 and TRBJ1-2): DGGITQSPKYLFRKEGQNVTLSCEQNLNHDAMYWYRQDPGQGLRLIYYSQIVNDFQKGDIAEGYSVSREKKESFPLTVTSAQKNPTAFYLCASSIDFLSYTFGSGTRLTVV.

The gene calls are TRBV7-2 and TRBJ2-7; D call uncertain. Germline lookup yields CDR1 SGHTA and CDR2 FQGNSA. The CDR3 sequence is 12 residues long. Trimming left V 4 bases short and J 3 bases short, with 7 bases between. The CDR3 bases are TGTGCCAGCAGCTCCGTGGGCTACGAGCAGTACTTC. Encoded protein: CASSSVGYEQYF.

This clone was counted between two and nine times. V gene TRBV28 combines with J gene TRBJ1-2; D uncertain. Germline-derived CDR1 and CDR2 are MDHEN and SYDVKM. The CDR3 has 11 residues. Deletions cut 6 bases from V and 4 bases from J, with 6 bases between. The CDR3 DNA follows: TGTGCCAGCAGCCCAACCTATGGCTACACCTTC. As protein: CASSPTYGYTF.

This clone was observed a single time. V gene TRBV5-1 combines with J gene TRBJ2-2, with a possible D match to TRBD1 (5 bases). The CDR3 covers 14 residues. Germline CDR1 and CDR2: SGHRS and YFSETQ. With 2 bases removed from V and 1 base from J, the gap between germline ends came to 6 bases. Written as DNA, the CDR3 is TGCGCCAGCAGCTTAACAGGGAACACCGGGGAGCTGTTTTTT. Residues: CASSLTGNTGELFF.

V usage is TRBV5-8 and J usage is TRBJ1-1, with D unclear. The V end lost 2 bases, the J end lost 3 bases, and 14 bases lay between the germline ends. The CDR3 has 15 residues. The germline CDR1 and CDR2 sequences are SGHTS and YDEGEE. For the CDR3, the DNA is TGTGCCAGCAGCTTCGTCGGACTAACAGACACTGAAGCTTTCTTT. It is translated as CASSFVGLTDTEAFF. Complete variable domain (other parts from reference TRBV5-8 and TRBJ1-1): EAGVTQSPTHLIKTRGQQATLRCSPISGHTSVYWYQQALGLGLQFLLWYDEGEERNRGNFPPRFSGRQFPNYSSELNVNALELEDSALYLCASSFVGLTDTEAFFGQGTRLTVV.

The chain uses TRBV5-4 and TRBJ1-1, with D perhaps TRBD1 (5 bases). Trimming shortened V by 4 bases and J by 3 bases, and 19 bases separated the two germline ends. Germline assignment: CDR1 SGHNT and CDR2 YYREEE (reference sequence). This CDR3 spans 16 amino acids. The CDR3: CASSTMKGMWDTEAFF. Here the CDR3 DNA reads TGTGCCAGCAGCACCATGAAGGGGATGTGGGACACTGAAGCTTTCTTT.

The chain combines TRBV27 with TRBJ2-7; weak D call: TRBD2 (9 bases). The V end was cut by 8 bases, the J end by 3 bases, with 23 bases between. The CDR3 covers 16 residues. From germline, CDR1 is MNHEY and CDR2 SMNVEV (reference sequence). In nucleotides, the CDR3 is TGTGCCAGCCGCCAACAGGGGGGAGCGGGGGGCTACGAGCAGTACTTC. Protein sequence: CASRQQGGAGGYEQYF.